A single sample is the source of the 3 T cell receptor beta chains below, sequenced in a study of identical twins (dated by TCRdb to the mid-2010s). The library was built by means of 5' RACE. This sample was sequenced with an Illumina HiSeq 2000. Through fastp at Q25 and MiXCR, TCRdb rebuilt clones from the public reads, retaining in-frame beta chains. Rows with a matching CDR3 protein are joined into one entry that keeps the most common DNA and genes. In all, the sample holds hundreds of thousands of distinct CDR3 sequences, and 8% to 9% of those were seen once. The top ten hold about 0.98% of the sample. This sample was shared with a second study, whose subject was yellow fever vaccine responses in identical twins.

Sequenced material: PBMCs. The receptors stem from a woman aged 18-30 years in good health.

This clonotype was seen a handful of times. CDR3 in DNA: TGCGCCAGCAGCCCAAACCTTAGCGGGGGCCGCTACAATGAGCAGTTCTTC. Protein: CASSPNLSGGRYNEQFF. The rearrangement joins TRBV5-1 to TRBJ2-1; 9 bases agree with TRBD2. Looked up from germline, CDR1 is SGHRS and CDR2 is YFSETQ. CDR3 length: 17 residues. V shed 4 bases, J shed 3 bases, and the junction held 11 bases outside the gene matches.

This clonotype was counted between two and nine times. The chain combines TRBV30 with TRBJ2-1, with D tentatively TRBD1 (7 bases). Trimming removed 6 bases from V and 3 bases from J, with 12 bases in between. The CDR3 consists of 13 residues. The germline V gene encodes CDR1 GTSNPN and CDR2 SVGIG (reference sequence). CDR3 residues: CACSQGGYNEQFF. CDR3 sequence (DNA): TGTGCCTGCTCGCAGGGGGGCTACAATGAGCAGTTCTTC. Full variable domain (outside the CDR3, taken from reference TRBV30 and TRBJ2-1): SQTIHQWPATLVQPVGSPLSLECTVEGTSNPNLYWYRQAAGRGLQLLFYSVGIGQISSEVPQNLSASRPQDRQFILSSKKLLLSDSGFYLCACSQGGYNEQFFGPGTRLTVL.

This clonotype was counted only a few times. The gene calls are TRBV10-3 and TRBJ2-2; 9 bases align to TRBD1. This CDR3 is built from 15 residues. J was trimmed by 3 bases and V by 7 bases; bases with no gene match: 6. Germline-derived CDR1 and CDR2 are ENHRY and SYGVKD. The chain's CDR3 is CAIKPGTGHTGELFF. Here the CDR3 DNA reads TGTGCCATCAAGCCCGGGACAGGGCACACCGGGGAGCTGTTTTTT.